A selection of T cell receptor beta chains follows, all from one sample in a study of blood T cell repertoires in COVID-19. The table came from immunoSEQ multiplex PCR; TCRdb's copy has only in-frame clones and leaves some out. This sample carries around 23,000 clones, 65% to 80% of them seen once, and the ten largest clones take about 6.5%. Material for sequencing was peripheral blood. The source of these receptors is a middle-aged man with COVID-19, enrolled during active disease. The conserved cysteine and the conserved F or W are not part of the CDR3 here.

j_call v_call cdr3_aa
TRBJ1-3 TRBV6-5 ASSLDSLSGNTIY
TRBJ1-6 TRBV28 ASRPGTGGAHNSPLH
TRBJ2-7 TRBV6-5 ASSLDWTYEQY
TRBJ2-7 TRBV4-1 ASSRVGQGADEQY
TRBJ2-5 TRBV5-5 ASSQGVRETQY
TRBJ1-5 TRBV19 ASSIVYVRWDQPQH
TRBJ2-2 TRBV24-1 ATQYRGTNTGELF
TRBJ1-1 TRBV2 ASSLQGQNTEAF
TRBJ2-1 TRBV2 ASRALVTNEQF
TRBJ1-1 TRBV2 ASSVRGRNTEAF
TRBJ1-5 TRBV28 ASSLLGAGQPQH
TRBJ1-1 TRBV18 ASSPGFRGNTEAF
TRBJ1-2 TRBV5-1 ASSLRSSSGYT
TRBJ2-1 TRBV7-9 ASSFVGTSGSQEQF
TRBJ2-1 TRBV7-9 ASSYPGQGANEQF
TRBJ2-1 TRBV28 ATNERAVFRSYNEQF
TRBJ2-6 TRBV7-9 ASSLDQGPGANVLT
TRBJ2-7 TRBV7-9 ASSRDRYSYEQY
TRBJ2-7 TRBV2 ASRQGAVYEQY
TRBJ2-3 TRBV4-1 ASSRGTGAPDTQY
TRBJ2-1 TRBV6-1 ASSDGRRQGSYNEQF
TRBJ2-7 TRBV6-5 ASQTRRQGGEQY
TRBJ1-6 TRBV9 ASSITGTVNSPLH
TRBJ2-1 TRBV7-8 ASSLVSGRALEQF
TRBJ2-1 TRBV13 ASSSRELDNEQF
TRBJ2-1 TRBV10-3 ASSDSLAGGRSNEQF
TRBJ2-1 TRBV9 ASSRRTSGPNEQF
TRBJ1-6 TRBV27 ASSRTDNSPLH
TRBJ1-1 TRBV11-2 ASSLGRGGFEAF
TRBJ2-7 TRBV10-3 AISESSQGRYEQY
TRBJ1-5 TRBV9 ASSVGPEGQPQH
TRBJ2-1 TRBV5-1 ASSLASSGGLNEQF
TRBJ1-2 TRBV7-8 ASSDTTANYGYT
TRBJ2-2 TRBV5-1 ASSLEGSGLTGELF
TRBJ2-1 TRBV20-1 SASVSGRYNEQF
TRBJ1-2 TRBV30 AWNSLRNYGYT
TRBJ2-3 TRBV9 ASSPEGGYSYTDTQY
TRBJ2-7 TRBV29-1 SVRTGGGHEQY
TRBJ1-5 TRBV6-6 ASSKGTDSNQPQH
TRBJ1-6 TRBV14 ASSQARQGNSPLH
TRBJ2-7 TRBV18 ASSPLAGAVTYEQY
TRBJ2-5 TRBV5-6 ASARTDEETQY
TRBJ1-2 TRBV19 ASSIGGFDGYT
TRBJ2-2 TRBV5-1 ASSWGAGGPFGELF
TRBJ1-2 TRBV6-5 ASSTGTGELYGYT
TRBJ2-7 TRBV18 ASSPPLIRGLAGVHEQY
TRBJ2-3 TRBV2 ASSASHTDTQY
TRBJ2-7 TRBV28 ASTTLGTVDEQY
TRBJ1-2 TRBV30 AWNRAGNYGYT
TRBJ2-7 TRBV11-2 ASRSTSGYEQY
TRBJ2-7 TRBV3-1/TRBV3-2 ASSQTSGLGEQY
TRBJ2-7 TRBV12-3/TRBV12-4 ASTSSGVHEQY
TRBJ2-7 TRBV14 ASSRKDRGYYEQY
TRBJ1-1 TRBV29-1 SAVQGGKNTEAF
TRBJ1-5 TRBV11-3 ASSLDTLAPLNQPQH
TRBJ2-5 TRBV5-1 ASSGGQGAETQY
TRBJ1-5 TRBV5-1 ASSPGTDHQPQH
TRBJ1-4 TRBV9 ASSVNFNEKLF
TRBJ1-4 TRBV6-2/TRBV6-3 ASSYPGRSGHEKLF